This T cell receptor (beta chain) was documented in a study of T cell repertoires in cytomegalovirus infection. Study-level results: CMV-specific HLA-C-restricted TCR beta clonotypes dominated the ex vivo response.

MiXCR was run by TCRdb on the reads, yielding one entry per CDR3 protein. The sample holds 150,000 to 200,000 distinct CDR3 sequences, approximately 19% seen once. V dropped 0 bases and J dropped 7 bases, with 10 bases sitting between them. This CDR3 is 13 amino acids long. Germline V gene data show CDR1 as LGHDT and CDR2 as YNNKEL (reference sequence). About this clonotype itself: Its antigen remains unidentified.

The TCR comes from a human donor in good health (CMV status not recorded). Some clones in this sample may be carry-over from other donors' samples. The V gene is TRBV3-1, the J gene TRBJ2-7; D might be TRBD2 (5 bases). Sequencing input: PBMCs. CDR3 DNA: TGTGCCAGCAGCCAAGATTTGGGGAGAGAGCAGTACTTC. Protein product: CASSQDLGREQYF.